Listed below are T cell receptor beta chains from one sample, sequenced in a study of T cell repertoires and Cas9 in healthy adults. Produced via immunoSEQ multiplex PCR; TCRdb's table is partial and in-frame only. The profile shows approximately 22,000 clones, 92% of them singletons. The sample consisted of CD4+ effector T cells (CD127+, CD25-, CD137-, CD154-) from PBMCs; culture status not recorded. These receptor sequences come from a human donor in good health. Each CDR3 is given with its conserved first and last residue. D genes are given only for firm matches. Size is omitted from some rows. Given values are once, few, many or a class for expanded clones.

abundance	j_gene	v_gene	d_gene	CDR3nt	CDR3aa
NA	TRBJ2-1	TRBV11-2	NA	TGTGCCAGCAGCTTAGAGATTGGTGAGCAGTTCTTC	CASSLEIGEQFF
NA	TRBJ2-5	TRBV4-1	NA	TGCGCCAGCAGCCCCCACCCCGAGGGACCCAAGTTGAGGGACGAGACCCAGTACTTC	CASSPHPEGPKLRDETQYF
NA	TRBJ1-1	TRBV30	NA	TGTGCCTGGAGTGTAGGTCAGGGTCCCACTGAAGCTTTCTTT	CAWSVGQGPTEAFF
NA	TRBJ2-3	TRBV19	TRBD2	TGTGCCAGTAGTATTTCTCTGGTAGCGGGGGCCACAGATACGCAGTATTTT	CASSISLVAGATDTQYF
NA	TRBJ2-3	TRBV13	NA	TGTGCCAGCAGCTTAGACCGGTATCGTGGGAGCACAGATACGCAGTATTTT	CASSLDRYRGSTDTQYF
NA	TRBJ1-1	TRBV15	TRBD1	TGTGCCACCAGCAGGACAGGGACGGACACTGAAGCTTTCTTT	CATSRTGTDTEAFF
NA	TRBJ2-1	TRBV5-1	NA	TGCGCCAGCAGCGACACCGGACATGGTCGAGGTGATGAGCAGTTCTTC	CASSDTGHGRGDEQFF
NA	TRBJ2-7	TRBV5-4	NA	TGTGCCAGCAGCTTGGGGGACGGAGGAGAGCAGTACTTC	CASSLGDGGEQYF
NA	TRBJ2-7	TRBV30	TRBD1	TGTGCCTGGAGCCAGGACAGGGATCAGTACTTC	CAWSQDRDQYF
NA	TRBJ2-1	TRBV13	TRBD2	TGTGCCAGCAGCTTAAGGACTAGCGGGAAATACAATGAGCAGTTCTTC	CASSLRTSGKYNEQFF
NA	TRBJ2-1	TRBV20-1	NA	TGCAGTGGAGGATCCAATGAGCAGTTCTTC	CSGGSNEQFF
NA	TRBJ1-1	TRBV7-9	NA	TGTGCCAGCAGCGTCCAGGGCGGGGACACTGAAGCTTTCTTT	CASSVQGGDTEAFF
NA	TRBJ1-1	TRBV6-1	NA	TGTGCCAGCAGTGAAGCGCGTAGCACTGAAGCTTTCTTT	CASSEARSTEAFF
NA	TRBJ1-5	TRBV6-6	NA	TGTGCCAGCAGTGTAGGGGGGAATAGCAATCAGCCCCAGCATTTT	CASSVGGNSNQPQHF
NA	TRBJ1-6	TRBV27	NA	TGTGCCAGCAGTCCCCAGGGGAAAGGTTCCCTCCACTTT	CASSPQGKGSLHF
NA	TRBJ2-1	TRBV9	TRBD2	TGTGCCAGCAGCGAAGGGGCGGGAGGCCAGTACAATGAGCAGTTCTTC	CASSEGAGGQYNEQFF
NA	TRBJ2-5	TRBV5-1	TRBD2	TGCGCCAGCAGCAGTGGACTAGCGGATAAAGAGACCCAGTACTTC	CASSSGLADKETQYF
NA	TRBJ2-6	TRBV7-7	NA	TGTGCCAGCAGCCCGGAGCCACAAAGTCGGGCCAACGTCCTGACTTTC	CASSPEPQSRANVLTF
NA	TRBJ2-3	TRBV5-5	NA	TGTGCCAGCAGCTTGGAAGGGGGTGCAAACACAGATACGCAGTATTTT	CASSLEGGANTDTQYF
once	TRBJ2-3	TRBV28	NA	TGTGCCAGCAGTTTCGGTCCAGGGGAGTCGACAGATACGCAGTATTTT	CASSFGPGESTDTQYF
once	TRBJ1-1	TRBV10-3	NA	TGTGCCAGCCGCGCGGGGGCCGACACTGAAGCTTTCTTT	CASRAGADTEAFF
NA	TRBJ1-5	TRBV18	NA	TGTGCCAGCTCACCAGGACCTCAGCCCCAGCATTTT	CASSPGPQPQHF
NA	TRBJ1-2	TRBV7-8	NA	TGTGCCAGCAGCTTAGAGAGCAGAAACTATGGCTACACCTTC	CASSLESRNYGYTF
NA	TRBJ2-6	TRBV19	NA	TGTGCCAGTAGTATACAAGGCGGCTCTGGGGCCAACGTCCTGACTTTC	CASSIQGGSGANVLTF
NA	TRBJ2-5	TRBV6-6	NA	TGTGCCAGCAGTTACGGGAGAGAGACCCAGTACTTC	CASSYGRETQYF
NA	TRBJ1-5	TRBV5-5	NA	TGTGCCAGCAGCTTAGATGCGAGAGACCAGCCCCAGCATTTT	CASSLDARDQPQHF
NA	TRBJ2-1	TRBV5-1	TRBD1	TGCGCCAGCAGCTTTACAGGGGAAGGGTACGGTGAGCAGTTCTTC	CASSFTGEGYGEQFF
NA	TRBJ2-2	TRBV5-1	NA	TGCGCCAGCAGCTTGGCCCTCCGGTCGTTGGACGGGGAGCTGTTTTTT	CASSLALRSLDGELFF
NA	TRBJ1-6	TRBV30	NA	TGTGCCTGGAGCCTGGGGCTGGGAATCAATTCACCCCTCCACTTT	CAWSLGLGINSPLHF
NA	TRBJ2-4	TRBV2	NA	TGTGCCAGCAGGCTGGACAGTCCGATTCAGTACTTC	CASRLDSPIQYF
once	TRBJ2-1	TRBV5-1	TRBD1	TGCGCCAGCAGCTTGGGGACAGGGGGTAGCATGAGCTCCTACAATGAGCAGTTCTTC	CASSLGTGGSMSSYNEQFF
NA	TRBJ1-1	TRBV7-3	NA	TGTGCCAGGAGACAGGTCGCGGACACTGAAGCTTTCTTT	CARRQVADTEAFF
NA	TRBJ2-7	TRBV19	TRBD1	TGTGCCAGTAGTATCACAGGGGGGTGGGGCGAGCAGTACTTC	CASSITGGWGEQYF
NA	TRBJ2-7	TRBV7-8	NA	TGTGCCAGCACCGACGAGCAGTACTTC	CASTDEQYF
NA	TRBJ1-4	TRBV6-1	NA	TGTGCCAGCAGTCCGGGGTTCGTGGTGGAAAAACTGTTTTTT	CASSPGFVVEKLFF
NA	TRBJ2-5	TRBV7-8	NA	TGTGCCAGCAGCTACCATAGCGGACCCCAGTACTTC	CASSYHSGPQYF
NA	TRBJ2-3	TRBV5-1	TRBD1	TGCGCCAGCAGCTTGGACAGGGGTACAGATACGCAGTATTTT	CASSLDRGTDTQYF